What follows are 30 T cell receptor beta chains derived from one specimen sequenced in a study of shared clonotypes between healthy human individuals. Naivety among CD8 cells was defined by CD45RO negativity and positive CCR7 selection, thereby excluding terminally differentiated effector memory CD45RA+ cells. TCRdb's table, derived via immunoSEQ multiplex PCR, lists solely in-frame clones and lacks some. This repertoire shows roughly 590,000 clones, 95% to 96% found once; its top ten account for about 0.11%. What was sequenced was naive CD8+ T cells sorted from blood. Every receptor here comes from a woman aged 30 to 39 in good health.

The V gene is TRBV27, the J gene TRBJ1-4, with D possibly matching TRBD1 (6 bases). The germline gives CDR1 MNHEY, CDR2 SMNVEV (reference sequence). This CDR3 is built from 16 residues. Trimming stripped 6 bases from V and 6 bases from J, with 20 bases between. The CDR3, as DNA: TGTGCCAGCAGCCTTCGGACAGAAGGGGTGGATGAAAAACTGTTTTTT. It is translated as CASSLRTEGVDEKLFF.

The gene calls are TRBV4-1 and TRBJ2-7; 9 nucleotides line up with TRBD1. With V trimmed by 0 bases and J by 6 bases, 9 bases remained unmatched. There are 16 residues in the CDR3. The germline V gene has CDR1 MGHRA and CDR2 YSYEKL. CDR3 coding DNA: TGCGCCAGCAGCCAAGATGGTGGGACAGGGTCCATCGAGCAGTACTTC. Its protein product is CASSQDGGTGSIEQYF.

The V and J genes are TRBV7-9 and TRBJ1-1; 9 positions agree with TRBD1. From germline, CDR1 is SEHNR and CDR2 FQNEAQ (reference sequence). This CDR3 has 15 amino acids. Unmatched junction bases numbered 6, after V lost 3 bases and J lost 4 bases. CDR3 loop: CASSFRTGELTEAFF. In nucleotides, the CDR3 is TGTGCCAGCAGCTTCCGGACAGGGGAACTCACTGAAGCTTTCTTT.

The chain recombines TRBV28 with TRBJ2-3, with D possibly TRBD2 on 6 matching bases. The CDR3 sequence is 17 residues long. Trimming took 6 bases from V and 4 from J, leaving 23 bases between them. CDR1 is MDHEN, CDR2 SYDVKM, per germline. CDR3 sequence: CASSSGGASVAADTQYF. The CDR3 DNA reads as TGTGCCAGCAGCTCCGGAGGGGCTAGCGTTGCTGCAGATACGCAGTATTTT.

The chain joins TRBV28 to TRBJ2-3; D possibly corresponds to TRBD2 (7 bases). Trimming removed 7 bases from V and 1 base from J, with 12 bases in between. Germline V gene sequence: CDR1 MDHEN, CDR2 SYDVKM. The CDR3 has 14 residues. The CDR3 DNA reads TGTGCCAGCACCGCGGGGGCGCGCACAGATACGCAGTATTTT. This codes for CASTAGARTDTQYF.

CDR3 DNA: TGTGCCAGCAGTTTATCGCTTCGGAAAGATCAGCCCCAGCATTTT. It codes for CASSLSLRKDQPQHF. The chain combines TRBV27 with TRBJ1-5; D remains unclear. This CDR3 comprises 15 residues. Per the germline V gene, CDR1 is MNHEY and CDR2 is SMNVEV (reference sequence). V shed 0 bases and J shed 5 bases, with 11 bases lying between them.

The chain's CDR3 is CASSPGETQYF. The CDR3 DNA is TGTGCCAGCAGCCCTGGAGAGACCCAGTACTTC. The rearrangement joins TRBV6-5 to TRBJ2-5, with D unresolved. The CDR3 consists of 11 residues. Germline V CDR1 and CDR2: MNHEY, SVGAGI. V was trimmed by 6 bases and J by 4 bases, leaving 6 bases between them.

CDR3 sequence: CASSPGTGFGTQYF. The CDR3, as DNA: TGTGCCAGCAGTCCCGGGACAGGGTTTGGGACCCAGTACTTC. The chain is built from TRBV27 and TRBJ2-5; 9 nucleotides align to TRBD1. The ends lost 5 bases at V and 7 bases at J; junction bases unmatched: 8. CDR3 size: 14 residues. Germline values: CDR1 MNHEY, CDR2 SMNVEV (reference sequence).

V is TRBV30 and J is TRBJ2-5; D is perhaps TRBD2 (5 bases). Near its end, the DNA agrees better with TRBJ2-7, so the J call may be wrong. Per germline, CDR1 GTSNPN and CDR2 SVGIG (reference sequence). CDR3 length equals 11 residues. CDR3 DNA sequence: TGTGCGCTAGCTTGGTCCGACGAGCAGTACTTC. This sequence encodes CALAWSDEQYF.

The V and J genes are TRBV14 and TRBJ2-1, with D perhaps TRBD1 (5 bases). V was shortened by 3 bases and J by 2 bases, with 11 bases between the two germline ends. Germline CDR1 and CDR2: SGHDN and FVKESK. CDR3 size: 15 residues. The DNA of the CDR3 is TGTGCCAGCAGCCACAGGCAGGGTCCCTACAATGAGCAGTTCTTC. Protein sequence: CASSHRQGPYNEQFF.

The CDR3 region has the DNA TGTGCCAGTAGTATAGGGGGGACTCAGCCCCAGCATTTT. Protein sequence: CASSIGGTQPQHF. The V gene is TRBV19, the J gene TRBJ1-5; D might be TRBD1 (5 bases). CDR1 LNHDA and CDR2 SQIVND come from the germline V gene (reference sequence). CDR3 length: 13 amino acids. Trimming removed 1 base at V and 6 bases at J, with 7 bases between.

This clone was found once. The V gene is TRBV13, the J gene TRBJ2-3; TRBD2 matches at 9 bases. The CDR3 runs 16 residues. The germline CDR1 and CDR2 sequences are PRHDT and FYEKMQ (reference sequence). V shed 5 bases and J 1 base; nucleotides not matched to a gene: 7. The CDR3 spells CASSPEREERTDTQYF. The CDR3 coding sequence is TGTGCCAGCAGCCCCGAGCGGGAGGAGCGCACAGATACGCAGTATTTT.

This chain links TRBV21-1 with TRBJ2-7; the table's D call, TRBD2, was not checked against the DNA. TRBV21-1 counts as a pseudogene. The CDR3 is 16 amino acids. The CDR3 DNA reads TGTGCCAGCAGCAAGGAGGGGATGTGTGAGGCTTACGAGCAGTACTTC. It is translated as CASSKEGMCEAYEQYF.

V is TRBV5-4 and J is TRBJ1-1, with 8 positions matching TRBD1. The germline V gene encodes CDR1 SGHNT and CDR2 YYREEE (reference sequence). The CDR3 is made up of 15 amino acids. The V segment lost 1 base and the J segment 7 bases; nucleotides outside the gene matches: 9. The CDR3 nucleotides are TGTGCCAGCAGCTTGCTTCAGGGGGCTAATGGTGAAGCTTTCTTT. It encodes CASSLLQGANGEAFF. Combining the CDR3 with reference TRBV5-4 and TRBJ1-1 gives the whole variable domain ETGVTQSPTHLIKTRGQQVTLRCSSQSGHNTVSWYQQALGQGPQFIFQYYREEENGRGNFPPRFSGLQFPNYSSELNVNALELDDSALYLCASSLLQGANGEAFFGQGTRLTVV.

This chain links TRBV13 with TRBJ2-7, with D unclear. V was pared by 4 bases and J by 7 bases, with 20 bases between. The CDR3 loop spans 15 amino acids. Germline values: CDR1 PRHDT, CDR2 FYEKMQ (reference sequence). In nucleotides, the CDR3 is TGTGCCAGCAGCTCCACCCTTGTTGGAGATGGAGAGCAGTACTTC. Protein: CASSSTLVGDGEQYF. The full variable domain, in which reference TRBV13 and TRBJ2-7 provide the parts outside the CDR3, is AAGVIQSPRHLIKEKRETATLKCYPIPRHDTVYWYQQGPGQDPQFLISFYEKMQSDKGSIPDRFSAQQFSDYHSELNMSSLELGDSALYFCASSSTLVGDGEQYFGPGTRLTVT.

This clone was detected once. J is TRBJ1-1 and V is TRBV7-9; D gene ambiguous. The CDR3 runs to 13 residues. CDR1 is SEHNR and CDR2 is FQNEAQ in the germline V gene (reference sequence). Trimming stripped 1 base from V and 4 bases from J, with 7 bases between. CDR3 protein: CASSLGQPTEAFF. The DNA for the CDR3 is TGTGCCAGCAGCTTAGGACAACCCACTGAAGCTTTCTTT.

The chain joins TRBV6-6 to TRBJ2-7, with D unresolved. This CDR3 spans 16 amino acids. Trimming cost V 0 bases and J 5 bases, with 17 bases left between them. The germline V gene encodes CDR1 MNHNY and CDR2 SVGAGI (reference sequence). CDR3 in DNA: TGTGCCAGCAGTTACTCCGGGCCAGGAGCTATGGACGAGCAGTACTTC. Amino acid sequence: CASSYSGPGAMDEQYF.

The table lists this clone with a count of one. The rearrangement joins TRBV6-1 to TRBJ1-5, with 11 positions matching TRBD1. Germline V gives CDR1 MNHNS, CDR2 SASEGT. Germline trimming cut 6 bases from V and 5 bases from J; bases unmatched to any gene: 6. The CDR3 has 15 residues. The CDR3 spells CASRKGQGAYQPQHF. DNA of the CDR3: TGTGCCAGCAGGAAAGGACAGGGGGCTTATCAGCCCCAGCATTTT.

The gene calls are TRBV19 and TRBJ2-1; 10 nucleotides align to TRBD2. The V and J ends lost 4 bases and 9 bases, in that order; junction bases with no gene match: 6. The CDR3 runs to 14 residues. Germline lookup yields CDR1 LNHDA and CDR2 SQIVND (reference sequence). The CDR3 loop reads CASSTLAGVVEQFF. CDR3 in DNA: TGTGCCAGTAGTACCCTAGCGGGAGTAGTTGAGCAGTTCTTC. Based on the CDR3 plus reference TRBV19 and TRBJ2-1, the full variable domain is DGGITQSPKYLFRKEGQNVTLSCEQNLNHDAMYWYRQDPGQGLRLIYYSQIVNDFQKGDIAEGYSVSREKKESFPLTVTSAQKNPTAFYLCASSTLAGVVEQFFGPGTRLTVL.

This rearrangement joins TRBV6-6 to TRBJ1-2; perhaps TRBD1 as D (5 bases). CDR1 MNHNY and CDR2 SVGAGI come from the germline V gene (reference sequence). The V end was cut by 6 bases, the J end by 4 bases, with 15 bases between. The CDR3 runs 14 residues. The DNA of the CDR3 is TGTGCCAGCAGCCGGGACGGGGCTTCCTATGGCTACACCTTC. As protein: CASSRDGASYGYTF.

The gene calls are TRBV19 and TRBJ2-5; 8 bases fit TRBD1. The J call may be mistaken, given a closer DNA end match to TRBJ2-7. Looked up from germline, CDR1 is LNHDA and CDR2 is SQIVND (reference sequence). CDR3 size: 14 residues. The CDR3 nucleotides are TGTGCCAGTAGTAGCGAGGACAGGGCATACGAGCAGTACTTC. Amino acids: CASSSEDRAYEQYF.

This clone was detected a few times. This chain joins TRBV9 and TRBJ1-2, with 7 bases aligning to TRBD1. Germline trimming cut 4 bases from V and 6 bases from J; bases unmatched to any gene: 6. This CDR3 has 13 amino acids. CDR1 and CDR2 from the germline V gene are SGDLS and YYNGEE. CDR3 loop: CASSPNRGDGYTF. As DNA, the CDR3 is TGTGCCAGCAGCCCCAACAGGGGAGATGGCTACACCTTC.

This chain links TRBV27 with TRBJ2-7; a weak D match, TRBD2 (5 bases). Looked up from germline, CDR1 is MNHEY and CDR2 is SMNVEV (reference sequence). Trimming shortened V by 2 bases and J by 2 bases, and 13 bases separated the two germline ends. CDR3 length equals 15 residues. The CDR3 region is CASSLSPSSTYEQYF. As DNA, the CDR3 is TGTGCCAGCAGTTTAAGCCCTAGCAGCACCTACGAGCAGTACTTC.

The sample holds a few counts of this clone. This rearrangement joins TRBV19 to TRBJ1-5, with TRBD1 matching 8 bases. The CDR3 totals 14 residues. CDR1 and CDR2 from the germline V gene are LNHDA and SQIVND (reference sequence). The V segment lost 6 bases and the J segment 5 bases; nucleotides outside the gene matches: 6. CDR3 nucleotides: TGTGCCAGTAGCCTCGGACAGGGATATCAGCCCCAGCATTTT. Translating it yields CASSLGQGYQPQHF.

This clone has just one count. The V and J genes are TRBV7-8 and TRBJ2-1, with 12 bases aligning to TRBD2. V shed 4 bases, J shed 10 bases, and the junction held 5 bases outside the gene matches. The CDR3 length is 14 residues. The germline gives CDR1 SGHVS, CDR2 FQNEAQ. CDR3 residues: CASSSRTSGAEQFF. In DNA, the CDR3 is TGTGCCAGCAGCTCTCGGACTAGCGGGGCCGAGCAGTTCTTC.

This clone appeared a few times. V gene TRBV5-1 combines with J gene TRBJ1-5; D remains ambiguous. V gave up 0 bases and J gave up 4 bases, with 8 bases separating them. This CDR3 region has 14 residues. Germline V gene data show CDR1 as SGHRS and CDR2 as YFSETQ. CDR3 sequence: CASSLGQLNQPQHF. CDR3 coding DNA: TGCGCCAGCAGCTTGGGGCAGCTGAATCAGCCCCAGCATTTT.

The chain has TRBV7-9 and TRBJ2-3; 13 bases match TRBD2. This CDR3 comprises 16 residues. The V gene end was trimmed by 5 bases and the J gene end by 4 bases; junction bases not matched to a gene: 6. Germline CDR1 SEHNR, CDR2 FQNEAQ (reference sequence). The CDR3 protein is CASSRTSGSESDTQYF. The CDR3 coding sequence is TGTGCCAGCAGCCGGACTAGCGGGAGTGAATCAGATACGCAGTATTTT.

The rearrangement joins TRBV28 to TRBJ2-2, with 7 bases identical to TRBD2. The CDR3 length is 18 residues. The J segment lost 6 bases and the V segment lost 4 bases, leaving 17 bases of the junction unmatched. CDR1 is MDHEN and CDR2 is SYDVKM in the germline V gene. The CDR3: CASSSKPAWREWAGELFF. CDR3 nucleotide sequence: TGTGCCAGCAGTTCAAAGCCGGCTTGGCGGGAGTGGGCCGGGGAGCTGTTTTTT.

J is TRBJ2-7 and V is TRBV7-2, with D unclear. V gave up 3 bases and J gave up 1 base, with 16 bases separating them. The CDR3 is 16 amino acids. Germline assignment: CDR1 SGHTA and CDR2 FQGNSA. CDR3 region: CASSFEMRTLSYEQYF. For the CDR3, the DNA is TGTGCCAGCAGCTTTGAGATGCGGACCTTGTCCTACGAGCAGTACTTC.

With respect to this clone: Other DNA sequences of this sample code for an identical CDR3. The chain uses TRBV28 and TRBJ2-2; D unclear. In germline, CDR1 is MDHEN, CDR2 SYDVKM. This CDR3 has 14 residues. The ends were cut back, 3 bases at V and 1 base at J, with 6 bases in the middle. Written as DNA, the CDR3 is TGTGCCAGCAGTTTTCGAGGGAACACCGGGGAGCTGTTTTTT. Translating gives CASSFRGNTGELFF.